The clone carrying this T cell receptor beta chain was observed a single time. No antigen is known for it. The CDR3 has 11 residues. Germline V gene lookup returns CDR1 MNHNS and CDR2 SASEGT. Trimming cost V 4 bases and J 2 bases, with 2 bases left between them. This record comes from a study of graft-versus-host responses after intestinal transplantation. Profiling relied on immunoSEQ multiplex PCR, and the TCRdb table lists in-frame clones only, not all of them. Of about 85,000 clones listed, approximately 89% are singletons. This TCR was sampled from a human donor who was the organ donor for an intestinal transplant. The V and J genes are TRBV6-1 and TRBJ1-1, with no clear D. The starting material was unstimulated CD8+ T cells sorted from spleen or lymph node cells, obtained before transplant. CDR3 in DNA: TGTGCCAGCAGTGGAAACACTGAAGCTTTCTTT. It translates to CASSGNTEAFF.